This T cell receptor (beta chain) was captured in a study of shared clonotypes between healthy human individuals. Study summary: Used for every donor were three CD4 naive, three CD4 memory, two CD8 naive and one CD8 memory plate.

CD45RO-negative cells were positively selected for CCR7, leaving out terminally differentiated effector memory CD45RA+ cells. Adult Caucasians living in Nashville, Tennessee made up all of the donors. In this sample, this clone turned up once. Its antigen is not known. Germline V gene sequence: CDR1 SGHRS, CDR2 YFSETQ. The ends lost 7 bases at V and 7 bases at J; junction bases unmatched: 7. This CDR3 spans 13 amino acids. Study-wide points: Sequencing of the sorted subsets was shown by rarefaction to be incomplete despite large depth.

Profiled with immunoSEQ multiplex PCR; TCRdb holds only in-frame clones, not every one. The sample holds hundreds of thousands of clones; about 95% are singletons and the top ten take approximately 0.12%. The chain has TRBV5-1 and TRBJ2-2, with 7 bases lining up with TRBD1. The clonotype comes from a woman aged 25 to 39 in good health. Sequenced: naive CD8+ T cells sorted from blood. In DNA form, the CDR3 reads TGCGCCAGCTCGGACAGGTTTGGCGGGGAGCTGTTTTTT. It translates to CASSDRFGGELFF.